This TCR beta chain came from a study of cytomegalovirus exposure and HLA in healthy donors. Study results and caveats: Among TCR beta chains, those listed as cytomegalovirus-associated numbered approximately 150.

A remark on this clone: Its antigen is not known.

Trimming pared 6 bases from V and 4 bases from J, leaving 15 bases between. The CDR3 is made up of 15 amino acids. CDR1 is MNHEY and CDR2 is SMNVEV in the germline V gene (reference sequence). The table came from immunoSEQ multiplex PCR; TCRdb's copy has only in-frame clones and leaves some out. Here the sample spans around 160,000 clones, around 85% being singletons. This sequence originates from a man aged 25 to 40 in good health and CMV-seropositive. Material: PBMCs. The rearrangement links TRBV27 to TRBJ1-4; D is uncertain. CDR3 region: CASSGRGRGNEKLFF. The DNA of the CDR3 is TGTGCCAGCAGCGGAAGAGGGCGGGGTAATGAAAAACTGTTTTTT.